The T cell receptor beta chain under discussion was sequenced for a study of cytomegalovirus exposure and HLA in healthy donors. On the study more broadly: Approximately 180 million T cells yielded 120 million or so unique TCR beta sequences, as an earlier analysis found. Study-level results: In vitro assays verified that three CMV-associated chains recognized CMV antigens specifically. Productive rates of about 90% or about 30% were seen for most TCR beta V segments in an earlier analysis.

A word on this clone: No antigen is known for it.

The CDR3 has 14 amino acids. The germline CDR1 and CDR2 sequences are MNHEY and SVGAGI. PCR used 60 Vbeta primers and 13 Jbeta primers. The data were produced by immunoSEQ multiplex PCR, yet TCRdb's version contains in-frame clones alone and is incomplete. The sample includes 120,000 to 150,000 clones, approximately 86% seen only once; the top ten take roughly 0.5%. What was sequenced was PBMCs. This TCR was recovered from a woman aged 40 to 50 in good health and CMV-seronegative. This rearrangement joins TRBV6-5 to TRBJ2-5, with D possibly being TRBD1 (6 bases). Judging by the DNA end, TRBJ2-7 fits better; the J call may be wrong. Here the CDR3 DNA reads TGTGCCAGCAGTTACCAGGGGACACTCTACGAGCAGTACTTC. The encoded protein is CASSYQGTLYEQYF.